The rows below give T cell receptor beta chains drawn from one sample of a study of T cell responses to AZD1222 COVID-19 vaccine. Here immunoSEQ multiplex PCR was the method, and the copy in TCRdb shows in-frame clones only, minus some. The table records 140,000 to 150,000 clones, more than 85% of them present only once. The input for sequencing was peripheral blood, taken after recovery from COVID-19. These receptors all stem from an adult who had recovered from COVID-19. CDR3s include the opening cysteine and the closing phenylalanine or tryptophan. D genes are given only for firm matches. The size entry is marked missing in some rows and otherwise reads once, few, many or a size class.

TRBJ2-2 TRBV28 TRBD2 - TGTGCCAGCTCACGGACTAGCGGGAGGGCCGGGGAGCTGTTTTTT CASSRTSGRAGELFF
TRBJ1-4 TRBV9 TRBD1 once TGTGCCAGCAGCGTATCCGGGACAGCTAATGAAAAACTGTTTTTT CASSVSGTANEKLFF
TRBJ1-5 TRBV27 - - TGTGCCAGCAGACGACTTAACCAGGCAGGGAATCAGCCCCAGCATTTT CASRRLNQAGNQPQHF
TRBJ2-7 TRBV9 TRBD2 - TGTGCCAGCAGCGACGGGCTAGCGGGACCCTACGAGCAGTACTTC CASSDGLAGPYEQYF
TRBJ1-4 TRBV7-9 TRBD1 - TGTGCCAGCAGCTTAGGAAACAGGGGGCGCCGAGAAAAACTGTTTTTT CASSLGNRGRREKLFF
TRBJ2-1 TRBV11-2 TRBD2 - TGTGCCAGCAGCATAGCTGAGGGACTAGCGGGAGACGATGAGCAGTTCTTC CASSIAEGLAGDDEQFF
TRBJ2-1 TRBV28 TRBD2 - TGTGCCAGCAGTTCCTACCTTAGCGGGAGGGATGTTGAGCAGTTCTTC CASSSYLSGRDVEQFF
TRBJ1-6 TRBV4-1 - - TGCGCCAGCAGCCAGTGGGGAACAGGGCCCTCACCCCTCCACTTT CASSQWGTGPSPLHF
TRBJ2-3 TRBV28 TRBD1 - TGTGCCAGCAGTTTCCAAAAGGGACAGGCCACAGATACGCAGTATTTT CASSFQKGQATDTQYF
TRBJ2-5 TRBV28 TRBD1 - TGTGCCAGCAGCTTCGGGGACAGGGCGCCCGAAGAGACCCAGTACTTC CASSFGDRAPEETQYF
TRBJ2-1 TRBV6-5 TRBD2 once TGTGCCAGCAAGCGGGAGTGGTACAATGAGCAGTTCTTC CASKREWYNEQFF
TRBJ2-7 TRBV27 TRBD1 - TGTGCCAGCAGTCCCCATGGGACAGGGGGCCTCGTGGGATCATACGAGCAGTACTTC CASSPHGTGGLVGSYEQYF
TRBJ2-1 TRBV28 - - TGTGCCAGCAGTGACGACCCCGCGGAGCAGTTCTTC CASSDDPAEQFF
TRBJ2-3 TRBV15 TRBD1 - TGTGCCACCAGCAGATCGGGACAGAGCACAGATACGCAGTATTTT CATSRSGQSTDTQYF
TRBJ1-1 TRBV27 - - TGTGCCAGCAGTTTAGACAGGCTCATGAACACTGAAGCTTTCTTT CASSLDRLMNTEAFF
TRBJ2-3 TRBV6-5 - - TGTGCCAGCAGTTACTCGTCCAGGGGAAGCACAGATACGCAGTATTTT CASSYSSRGSTDTQYF
TRBJ2-2 TRBV21-1 - - TGTGCCAGCAGCAAAGAGGAGGGACAGGACACCGGGGAGCTGTTTTTT CASSKEEGQDTGELFF
TRBJ1-1 TRBV30 - - TGTGCCTGGAGAAAAGGGCGGGGCACTGAAGCTTTCTTT CAWRKGRGTEAFF
TRBJ2-3 TRBV7-9 - - TGTGCCAGCAGCTCCTCCACGGGACTTTCCACAGATACGCAGTATTTT CASSSSTGLSTDTQYF
TRBJ2-2 TRBV24-1 TRBD1 - TGTGCCACCAGTGATTCGACAGGGCCAGGCGGGGAGCTGTTTTTT CATSDSTGPGGELFF
TRBJ2-3 TRBV9 TRBD2 - TGTGCCAGCAGCGTAGGGCGGGAGCGAAATACGCAGTATTTT CASSVGRERNTQYF
TRBJ1-4 TRBV30 TRBD1 - TGTGCCTGGAGTGAACTAAGGGTGGGACAGGAGGAAACTAATGAAAAACTGTTTTTT CAWSELRVGQEETNEKLFF
TRBJ2-3 TRBV9 TRBD2 - TGTGCCAGCAGCGTAGGTGGGGCGGGAGCGGCTGGAGATACGCAGTATTTT CASSVGGAGAAGDTQYF
TRBJ2-1 TRBV24-1 - - TGTGCCACCAGTGATTTGGGCCAGAATGAGCAGTTCTTC CATSDLGQNEQFF
TRBJ1-3 TRBV5-1 TRBD1 - TGCGCCAGCAGCTTGTCAGGGGGTTCTGGAAACACCATATATTTT CASSLSGGSGNTIYF
TRBJ1-2 TRBV29-1 - - TGCAGCGTTGCCGCGGATAATAACTATGGCTACACCTTC CSVAADNNYGYTF
TRBJ1-1 TRBV28 - - TGTGCCAGCAGTTTAGGAGGGAGCACTGAAGCTTTCTTT CASSLGGSTEAFF
TRBJ2-7 TRBV6-5 - - TGTGCCAGCACCGAACGGGCAGGGCCCACCGAGCAGTACTTC CASTERAGPTEQYF
TRBJ2-7 TRBV27 TRBD1 - TGTGCCAGCAGTAACTCTTACAGGGGAAACTCCTACGAGCAGTACTTC CASSNSYRGNSYEQYF
TRBJ1-2 TRBV28 - - TGTGCCAGCAGCTCTAGGGCACCAGCTAACTATGGCTACACCTTC CASSSRAPANYGYTF
TRBJ2-5 TRBV3-1/TRBV3-2 - - TGTGCCAGCAGCCGCGGCCCGGGGGCTCAAGAGACCCAGTACTTC CASSRGPGAQETQYF
TRBJ1-3 TRBV6-5 - - TGTGCCAGCATAGTCGGCCTCTCTGGAAACACCATATATTTT CASIVGLSGNTIYF
TRBJ2-5 TRBV10-2 TRBD2 - TGCGCCAGCTCTGCGGGGGAAGAGACCCAGTACTTC CASSAGEETQYF
TRBJ2-4 TRBV19 - once TGTGCCAGTACTTCTGTGGGGAATCCTAGGGACATTCAGTACTTC CASTSVGNPRDIQYF
TRBJ1-1 TRBV7-3 - - TGTGCCAGCAGCTTCTCCGTGAACACTGAAGCTTTCTTT CASSFSVNTEAFF
TRBJ1-1 TRBV6-4 - - TGTGCCAGCAGTGGGCCCAGGACCGTGAACACTGAAGCTTTCTTT CASSGPRTVNTEAFF
TRBJ1-1 TRBV28 - - TGTGCCAGCAGTCCTCCCCGGACCCAAGCTTTCTTT CASSPPRTQAFF
TRBJ1-2 TRBV30 - - TGTGCCTGGAGTCAGGAACAGAGAGTAGACGGCTACACCTTC CAWSQEQRVDGYTF
TRBJ1-1 TRBV5-4 - - TGTGCCAGCAGCTTGCCCAGGGGCACTGAAGCTTTCTTT CASSLPRGTEAFF
TRBJ1-4 TRBV6-5 TRBD1 - TGTGCCAGCAGTACCCGGGGACAGGCGAATGAAAAACTGTTTTTT CASSTRGQANEKLFF
TRBJ2-5 TRBV11-3 TRBD2 - TGTGCCAGCAGCTTAGGGACTAGCGGGAGGGCCCAAGAGACCCAGTACTTC CASSLGTSGRAQETQYF
TRBJ2-5 TRBV19 - - TGTGCCAGTAGCCCCACACAGGGCAGCGAGACCCAGTACTTC CASSPTQGSETQYF
TRBJ2-1 TRBV4-1 - - TGCGCCAGCAGCCAAGTTGGAATAGGTTGGGGCGAGCAGTTCTTC CASSQVGIGWGEQFF
TRBJ2-1 TRBV25-1 TRBD2 - TGTGCCAGCAGAGGTTCTGGGACTAGCAATGAGCAGTTCTTC CASRGSGTSNEQFF
TRBJ1-5 TRBV6-5 - once TGTGCCAGCAGCTCGGAGGGTTCCCCTTACCAGCCCCAGCATTTT CASSSEGSPYQPQHF
TRBJ2-2 TRBV27 - - TGTGCCAGCGGATACACCGGGGAGCTGTTTTTT CASGYTGELFF
TRBJ2-7 TRBV6-5 - - TGTGCCAGCAAGGAGGGCAGCCGCTACGAGCAGTACTTC CASKEGSRYEQYF
TRBJ1-1 TRBV5-4 - - TGTGCCAGCAGTTGGATAGGCGGTGAAGCTTTCTTT CASSWIGGEAFF
TRBJ1-1 TRBV25-1 - - TGTGCCAGCGGTAATAGGCACGCGAACACTGAAGCTTTCTTT CASGNRHANTEAFF
TRBJ2-5 TRBV5-1 TRBD1 once TGCGCCAGCAGCTCCGGGACAGGGTTGGAGACCCAGTACTTC CASSSGTGLETQYF
TRBJ1-5 TRBV19 - - TGTGCCAGTAGTATGAATCGTCCGGGAGATGACAATCAGCCCCAGCATTTT CASSMNRPGDDNQPQHF
TRBJ2-5 TRBV5-1 - - TGCGCCAGCAGCCTTGAGGGAGCTCAAGAGACCCAGTACTTC CASSLEGAQETQYF
TRBJ2-1 TRBV2 TRBD2 - TGTGCCAGCAGTGAAGGAGTAGCGGGAAACAATGAGCAGTTCTTC CASSEGVAGNNEQFF
TRBJ1-6 TRBV6-6 TRBD1 - TGTGCCAGCAGTTTCGACAGGGTTGATAATTCACCCCTCCACTTT CASSFDRVDNSPLHF
TRBJ1-6 TRBV4-2 TRBD1 - TGTGCCAGCAGCCAAGCCAGGCCCGGACAGGGGATTTCACCCCTCCACTTT CASSQARPGQGISPLHF
TRBJ2-5 TRBV4-2 - - TGTGCCAGCAGCCAATTAGACAGTCGGGAGACCCAGTACTTC CASSQLDSRETQYF
TRBJ2-3 TRBV5-4 TRBD2 - TGTGCCAGCAGCTCTGGACTAGCGGGAGCCTTCACAGATACGCAGTATTTT CASSSGLAGAFTDTQYF
TRBJ2-7 TRBV12-3/TRBV12-4 - - TGTGCCAGCAGTTTAATGAGGCCCTACGAGCAGTACTTC CASSLMRPYEQYF
TRBJ2-1 TRBV28 - - TGTGCCAGCAGTTCGAACCGGGAGAACTACAATGAGCAGTTCTTC CASSSNRENYNEQFF